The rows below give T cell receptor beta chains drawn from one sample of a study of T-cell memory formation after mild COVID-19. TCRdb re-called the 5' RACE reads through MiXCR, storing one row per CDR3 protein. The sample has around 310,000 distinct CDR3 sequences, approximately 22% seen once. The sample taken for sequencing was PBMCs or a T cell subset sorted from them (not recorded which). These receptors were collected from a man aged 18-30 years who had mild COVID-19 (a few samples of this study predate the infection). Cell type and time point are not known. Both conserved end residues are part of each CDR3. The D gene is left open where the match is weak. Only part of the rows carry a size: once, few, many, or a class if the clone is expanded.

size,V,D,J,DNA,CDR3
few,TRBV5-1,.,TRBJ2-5,TGCGCCAGCAGCTTGGGGATGGTGGGGACCCAGTACTTC,CASSLGMVGTQYF
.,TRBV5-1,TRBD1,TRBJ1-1,TGCGCCAGCAGCTCATCTCCCGACAGGGGAGGGGTTAAGACTGAAGCTTTCTTT,CASSSSPDRGGVKTEAFF
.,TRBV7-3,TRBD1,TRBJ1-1,TGTGCCAGCAGCTTAACCGGGACAGGCCACTATGCTGAAGCTTTCTTT,CASSLTGTGHYAEAFF
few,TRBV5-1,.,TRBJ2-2,TGCGCCAGCAGCTTGGACAGGGTCGACACCGGGGAGCTGTTTTTT,CASSLDRVDTGELFF
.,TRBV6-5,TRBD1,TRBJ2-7,TGTGCCAGCAAAGGGGGCAGTTTCCAGGCGGGCTACGAGCAGTACTTC,CASKGGSFQAGYEQYF
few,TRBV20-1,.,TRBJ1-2,TGCAGTGCCAGGACAAACTATGGCTACACCTTC,CSARTNYGYTF
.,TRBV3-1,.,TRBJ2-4,TGTGCCAGCAGCCCCCCCCGCGCAGTCCCTGGCGGCAAAAACATTCAGTACTTC,CASSPPRAVPGGKNIQYF
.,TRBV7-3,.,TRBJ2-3,TGTGCCAGCAGCTTTACTAGTAGGGCAGATACGCAGTATTTT,CASSFTSRADTQYF
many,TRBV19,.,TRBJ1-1,TGTGCCAGTAGTATAGATACAGGAGGCCCCACTGAAGCTTTCTTT,CASSIDTGGPTEAFF
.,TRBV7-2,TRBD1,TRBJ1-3,TGTGCCAGCAGCCCGGGGACAGGGAGAAACACCATATATTTT,CASSPGTGRNTIYF
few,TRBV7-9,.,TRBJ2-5,TGTGCCAGCAGCTTATTCGAGACCCAGTACTTC,CASSLFETQYF
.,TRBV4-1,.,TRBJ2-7,TGCGCCAGCGTCTCCGCATCCTACGAGCAGTACTTC,CASVSASYEQYF
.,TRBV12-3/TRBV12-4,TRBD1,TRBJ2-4,TGTGCCAGCAGTTTAACAGGGGTTCACATTCAGTACTTC,CASSLTGVHIQYF
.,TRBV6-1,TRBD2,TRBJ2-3,TGTGCCAGCAGCCCCGTCGCGGGGGGCCTGGAGGCAGATACGCAGTATTTT,CASSPVAGGLEADTQYF
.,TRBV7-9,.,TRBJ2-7,TGTGCCAGCAGCGTCCGGGACTCCACCTACGAGCAGTACTTC,CASSVRDSTYEQYF
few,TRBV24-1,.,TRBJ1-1,TGTGCCACCAGTCCCCGTCACGGTGCCCGTGGAGCTTTCTTT,CATSPRHGARGAFF
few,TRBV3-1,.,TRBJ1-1,TGTGCCAGCAGCCAAGAATCAAGGAACACTGAAGCTTTCTTT,CASSQESRNTEAFF
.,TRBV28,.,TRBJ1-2,TGTGCCAGCAGTTTCCAGTTCTATGGCTACACCTTC,CASSFQFYGYTF